This entry lists 4 T cell receptor beta chains sequenced from one sample in a study of Graves' ophthalmopathy and Graves' hyperthyroidism. Amplifying from RNA transcripts, the study obtained TCR beta CDR3 regions. RT-PCR with HTBI primers came first, then second-round multiplex PCR. MiXCR was run by TCRdb on the multiplex PCR reads, yielding one entry per CDR3 protein. The table lists about 420,000 distinct CDR3 sequences, around 21% of them singletons. Material: peripheral blood. The receptors were gathered from a woman under 30 with stable Graves' hyperthyroidism.

This clonotype came up many times. The chain couples TRBV6-1 to TRBJ1-5; 11 bases align to TRBD1. This CDR3 spans 14 amino acids. Germline lookup yields CDR1 MNHNS and CDR2 SASEGT. V lost 2 bases and J lost 7; bases outside the gene matches: 1. CDR3 region: CASSERTGGQPQHF. The CDR3 coding sequence is TGTGCCAGCAGTGAAAGGACAGGGGGCCAGCCCCAGCATTTT.

This clonotype was observed many times. The genes are TRBV20-1 and TRBJ2-7; D is ambiguous. The CDR3 runs 12 residues. Germline loops: CDR1 DFQATT, CDR2 SNEGSKA (reference sequence). V gave up 3 bases and J gave up 3 bases, with 9 bases separating them. The DNA of the CDR3 is TGCAGTGCTAGTCTGCAGGACTACGAGCAGTACTTC. This sequence encodes CSASLQDYEQYF.

At least ten counts were recorded for this clonotype. This chain connects TRBV12-3 or TRBV12-4 to TRBJ1-1; TRBD1 agrees at 10 bases. The CDR3 consists of 13 residues. Trimming at V came to 6 bases and at J to 4 bases, leaving 2 bases not matched to a gene. The CDR3 DNA sequence: TGTGCCAGCAGAGGACAGGGGGGCACTGAAGCTTTCTTT. Translation gives CASRGQGGTEAFF.

This clonotype was seen repeatedly, ten times or more. The chain couples TRBV20-1 to TRBJ2-2; the match to TRBD2 covers 9 bases. The CDR3 has 15 residues. Germline assignment: CDR1 DFQATT and CDR2 SNEGSKA (reference sequence). Trimming took 5 bases from V and 6 from J; bases not matched to a gene: 10. The CDR3, as DNA: TGCAGTGCTCCTGGGGCGGGAGGGCGCGCCGGGGAGCTGTTTTTT. As protein: CSAPGAGGRAGELFF.